A selection of T cell receptor beta chains follows, all from one sample in a study of blood T cell repertoires in COVID-19. Measured with immunoSEQ multiplex PCR; TCRdb has only the in-frame clones, and not every one. Among approximately 220,000 clones listed, approximately 80% were seen once. The sample comprised PBMCs or T cells enriched from blood (not recorded which). The origin of the receptors is a woman aged 40 to 49 with acute COVID-19. The CDR3 runs from the conserved cysteine through the conserved F or W.

v_call cdr3_length cdr3_aa
TRBV7-2 16 CASSSTGGLPNEKLFF
TRBV10-3 16 CAISDSSGGASGELFF
TRBV5-6 16 CASSLDGGQGKNIQYF
TRBV19 18 CASSIALGRGRIGTEAFF
TRBV5-1 16 CASSLAGAGDYNEQFF
TRBV5-1 15 CASKEVTSGAYEQYF
TRBV18 16 CASSPVSGGASDTQYF
TRBV5-8 14 CASSPDRGTYEQYF
TRBV5-1 13 CASSFETNYGYTF
TRBV21-1 15 CASSTIRDIYSPLHF
TRBV5-1 18 CASSRDGMSAESGNTIYF
TRBV27 16 CASRAERSGSRGEQFF
TRBV7-8 17 CASSPSSGIMSTGELFF
TRBV3-1/TRBV3-2 15 CASSPLRDREETQYF
TRBV19 17 CASSRRTSGNFVNEQFF
TRBV20-1 14 CSASGALSSYEQYF
TRBV5-4 16 CASSLARASGSNEQFF
TRBV18 16 CASSPGQGAINSPLHF
TRBV29-1 11 CSVGVGGEAFF
TRBV6-5 15 CASSRRLNSGDTQYF
TRBV29-1 16 CSVEARDRGENYGYTF
TRBV30 12 CAWSDTFPGYTF
TRBV11-3 14 CASSQTGGNTEAFF
TRBV28 12 CASSSGYTEAFF
TRBV27 14 CASSLRQGTYGYTF
TRBV28 15 CASSLMGLRDQPQHF
TRBV6-5 14 CASSYYGRNTEAFF
TRBV9 14 CASSVRQDQETQYF
TRBV4-2 13 CASSQDEFQPQHF
TRBV28 12 CASSLPRTGRYF
TRBV7-3 12 CADGGEEETQYF
TRBV30 15 CAWTFTRGRSSGYTF
TRBV2 14 CASRGTWSNQPQHF
TRBV5-6 15 CASSEGRSSNQPQHF
TRBV30 13 CAWGQGFDQPQHF
TRBV6-5 13 CASKGQGHYGYTF
TRBV5-1 14 CASSPTSAGNEQFF
TRBV28 15 CASAGAGPSSYEQYF
TRBV28 15 CASSLAGAGQETQYF
TRBV5-4 13 CASRTQGLETQYF
TRBV30 13 CAWNLRLPEALHF
TRBV10-3 13 CAISAQTEETQYF
TRBV4-1 16 CASSQRAGQINQPQHF
TRBV18 12 CASSLSNYGYTF
TRBV28 15 CASSSRGSADEKLFF
TRBV2 14 CASGLLAGVYEQYF
TRBV11-2 15 CASSLRTGGHYGYTF
TRBV5-6 15 CASSLGGTGVHEQYF
TRBV7-2 14 CASSLAGTAYGYTF
TRBV7-9 15 CASSYRDRVYNEQFF
TRBV28 12 CASSAGNTEAFF
TRBV12-5 12 CASGRERDEAFF
TRBV19 16 CASSRPFGQGVEKLFF
TRBV5-3 17 CARSSRPGHRPGGPIYF
TRBV5-1 15 CASSSLRDRYNEQFF
TRBV28 14 CASSPQTAGNTIYF
TRBV6-5 14 CAVRDSLLGEKLFF
TRBV6-5 14 CASSYWGQEYEQYF
TRBV28 15 CASSSPGGAQETQYF